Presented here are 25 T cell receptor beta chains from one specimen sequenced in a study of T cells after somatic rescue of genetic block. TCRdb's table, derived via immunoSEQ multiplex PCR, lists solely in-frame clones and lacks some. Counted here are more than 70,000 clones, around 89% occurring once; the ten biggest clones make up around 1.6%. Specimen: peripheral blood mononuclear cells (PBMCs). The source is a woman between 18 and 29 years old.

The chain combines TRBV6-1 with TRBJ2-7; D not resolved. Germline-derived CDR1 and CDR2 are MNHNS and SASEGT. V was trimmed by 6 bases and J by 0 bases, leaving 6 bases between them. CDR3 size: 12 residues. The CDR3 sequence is CASRAFSYEQYF. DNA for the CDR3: TGTGCCAGCAGGGCCTTCTCCTACGAGCAGTACTTC.

The CDR3 DNA sequence: TGTGCCTCCCTCGGGGGGAGGGGTACCGGGGAGCTGTTTTTT. This sequence encodes CASLGGRGTGELFF. V and J are TRBV4-2 and TRBJ2-2, with TRBD2 matching 7 bases. This CDR3 contains 14 residues. After removal of 11 bases from V and 5 bases from J, the junction contained 11 bases not matched to a gene. Per the germline V gene, CDR1 is LGHNA and CDR2 is YNFKEQ.

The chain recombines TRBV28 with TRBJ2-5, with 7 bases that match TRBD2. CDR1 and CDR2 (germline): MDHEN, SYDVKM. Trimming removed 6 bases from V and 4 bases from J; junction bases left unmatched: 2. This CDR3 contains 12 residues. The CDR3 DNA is TGTGCCAGCAGGGCGGGAGTAGAGACCCAGTACTTC. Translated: CASRAGVETQYF.

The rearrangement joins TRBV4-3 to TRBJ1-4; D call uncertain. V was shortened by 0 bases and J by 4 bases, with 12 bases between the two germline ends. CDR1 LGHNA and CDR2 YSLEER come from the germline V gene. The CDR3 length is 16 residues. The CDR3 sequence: CASSQEVVGYNEKLFF. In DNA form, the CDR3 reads TGCGCCAGCAGCCAAGAGGTGGTAGGTTATAATGAAAAACTGTTTTTT.

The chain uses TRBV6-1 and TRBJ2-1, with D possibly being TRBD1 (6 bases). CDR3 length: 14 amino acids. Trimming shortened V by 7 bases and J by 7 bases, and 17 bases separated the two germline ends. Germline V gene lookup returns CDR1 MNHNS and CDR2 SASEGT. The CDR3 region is CASTMGHLWNEQFF. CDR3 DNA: TGTGCCAGCACCATGGGACACCTCTGGAATGAGCAGTTCTTC.

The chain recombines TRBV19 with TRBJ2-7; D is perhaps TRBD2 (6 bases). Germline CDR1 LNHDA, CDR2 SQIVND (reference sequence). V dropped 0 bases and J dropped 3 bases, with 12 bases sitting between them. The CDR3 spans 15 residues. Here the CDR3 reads CASSIDLARNYEQYF. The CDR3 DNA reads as TGTGCCAGTAGTATAGACCTAGCGAGAAACTACGAGCAGTACTTC. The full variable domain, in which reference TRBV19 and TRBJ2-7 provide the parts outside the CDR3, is DGGITQSPKYLFRKEGQNVTLSCEQNLNHDAMYWYRQDPGQGLRLIYYSQIVNDFQKGDIAEGYSVSREKKESFPLTVTSAQKNPTAFYLCASSIDLARNYEQYFGPGTRLTVT.

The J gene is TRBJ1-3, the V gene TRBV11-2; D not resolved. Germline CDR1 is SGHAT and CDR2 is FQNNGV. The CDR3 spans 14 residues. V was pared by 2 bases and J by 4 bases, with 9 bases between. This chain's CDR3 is CASSLSTLGNTIYF. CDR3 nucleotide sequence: TGTGCCAGCAGCTTATCGACTCTGGGAAACACCATATATTTT. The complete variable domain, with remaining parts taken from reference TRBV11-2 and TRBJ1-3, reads EAGVAQSPRYKIIEKRQSVAFWCNPISGHATLYWYQQILGQGPKLLIQFQNNGVVDDSQLPKDRFSAERLKGVDSTLKIQPAKLEDSAVYLCASSLSTLGNTIYFGEGSWLTVV.

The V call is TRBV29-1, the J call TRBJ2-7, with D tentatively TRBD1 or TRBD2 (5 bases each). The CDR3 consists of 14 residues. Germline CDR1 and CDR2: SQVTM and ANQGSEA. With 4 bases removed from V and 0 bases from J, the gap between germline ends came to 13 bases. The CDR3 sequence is CSVGGSRSSYEQYF. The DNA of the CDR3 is TGCAGCGTTGGGGGGTCCAGGAGCTCCTACGAGCAGTACTTC.

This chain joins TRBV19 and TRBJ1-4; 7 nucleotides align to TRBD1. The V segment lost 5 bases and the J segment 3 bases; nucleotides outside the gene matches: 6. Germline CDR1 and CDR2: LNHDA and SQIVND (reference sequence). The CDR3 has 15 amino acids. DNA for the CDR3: TGTGCCAGTAGTCCTCGACAGGGACCTAATGAAAAACTGTTTTTT. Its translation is CASSPRQGPNEKLFF.

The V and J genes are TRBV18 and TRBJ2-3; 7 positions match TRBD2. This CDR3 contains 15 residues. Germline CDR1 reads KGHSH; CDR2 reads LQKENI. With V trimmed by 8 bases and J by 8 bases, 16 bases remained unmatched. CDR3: CASRPGGGLYGTQYF. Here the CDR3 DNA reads TGTGCCAGCCGGCCGGGAGGAGGTCTTTATGGTACGCAGTATTTT. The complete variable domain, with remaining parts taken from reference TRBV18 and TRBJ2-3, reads NAGVMQNPRHLVRRRGQEARLRCSPMKGHSHVYWYRQLPEEGLKFMVYLQKENIIDESGMPKERFSAEFPKEGPSILRIQQVVRGDSAAYFCASRPGGGLYGTQYFGPGTRLTVL.

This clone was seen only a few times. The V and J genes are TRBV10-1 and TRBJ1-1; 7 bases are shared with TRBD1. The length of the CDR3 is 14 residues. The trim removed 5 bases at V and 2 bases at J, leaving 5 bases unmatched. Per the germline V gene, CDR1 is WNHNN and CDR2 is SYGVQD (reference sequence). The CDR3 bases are TGCGCCAGCAGTACCGGGACAGCCAACACTGAAGCTTTCTTT. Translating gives CASSTGTANTEAFF.

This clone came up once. CDR3 nucleotide sequence: TGTGCCAGTAGTAGAGATTTGGGACTTGGTTTAGACGAGCAGTTCTTC. It yields the protein CASSRDLGLGLDEQFF. V usage is TRBV19 and J usage is TRBJ2-1, with D perhaps TRBD2 (6 bases). Germline loops: CDR1 LNHDA, CDR2 SQIVND (reference sequence). Deletions cut 4 bases from V and 10 bases from J, with 23 bases between. CDR3 length: 16 residues. The entire variable domain, with the rest obtained from reference TRBV19 and TRBJ2-1, is as follows: DGGITQSPKYLFRKEGQNVTLSCEQNLNHDAMYWYRQDPGQGLRLIYYSQIVNDFQKGDIAEGYSVSREKKESFPLTVTSAQKNPTAFYLCASSRDLGLGLDEQFFGPGTRLTVL.

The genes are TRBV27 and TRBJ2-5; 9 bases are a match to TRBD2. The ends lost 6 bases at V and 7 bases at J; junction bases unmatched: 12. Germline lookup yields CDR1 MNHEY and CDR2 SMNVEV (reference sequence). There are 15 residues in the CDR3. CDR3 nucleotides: TGTGCCAGCAGGTGGCCTAGCGGGGTAGCGGGGACCCAGTACTTC. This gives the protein CASRWPSGVAGTQYF.

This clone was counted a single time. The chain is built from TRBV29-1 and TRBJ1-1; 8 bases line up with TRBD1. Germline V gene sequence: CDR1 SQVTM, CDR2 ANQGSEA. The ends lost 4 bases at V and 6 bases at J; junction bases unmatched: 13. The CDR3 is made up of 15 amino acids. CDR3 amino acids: CSVGWADRVDAEAFF. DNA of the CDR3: TGCAGCGTTGGGTGGGCGGACAGGGTAGACGCTGAAGCTTTCTTT.

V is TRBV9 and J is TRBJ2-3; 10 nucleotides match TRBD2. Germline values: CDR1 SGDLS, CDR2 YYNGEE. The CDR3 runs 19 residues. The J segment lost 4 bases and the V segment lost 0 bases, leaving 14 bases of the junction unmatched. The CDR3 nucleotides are TGTGCCAGCAGCGTAGCGGGGCTAGCGGGAGAGGGGGTCCCAGATACGCAGTATTTT. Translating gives CASSVAGLAGEGVPDTQYF. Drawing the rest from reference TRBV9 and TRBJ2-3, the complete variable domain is DSGVTQTPKHLITATGQRVTLRCSPRSGDLSVYWYQQSLDQGLQFLIQYYNGEERAKGNILERFSAQQFPDLHSELNLSSLELGDSALYFCASSVAGLAGEGVPDTQYFGPGTRLTVL.

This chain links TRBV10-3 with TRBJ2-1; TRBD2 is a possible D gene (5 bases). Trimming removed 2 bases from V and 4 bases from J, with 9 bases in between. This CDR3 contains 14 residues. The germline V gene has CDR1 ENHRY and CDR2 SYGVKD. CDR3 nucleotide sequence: TGTGCCATCAGTGAGCCCCTAGCTTACAATGAGCAGTTCTTC. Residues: CAISEPLAYNEQFF.

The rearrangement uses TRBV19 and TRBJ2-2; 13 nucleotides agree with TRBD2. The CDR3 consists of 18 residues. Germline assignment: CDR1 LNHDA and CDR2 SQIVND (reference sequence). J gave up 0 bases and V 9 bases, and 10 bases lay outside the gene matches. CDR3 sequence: CASGGRTSGSPNTGELFF. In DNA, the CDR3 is TGTGCCAGCGGGGGCCGGACTAGCGGGAGTCCGAACACCGGGGAGCTGTTTTTT.

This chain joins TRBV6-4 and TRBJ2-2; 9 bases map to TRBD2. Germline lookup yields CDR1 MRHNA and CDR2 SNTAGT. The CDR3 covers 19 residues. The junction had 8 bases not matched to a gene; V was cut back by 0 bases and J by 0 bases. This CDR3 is CASSDSFGLATANTGELFF. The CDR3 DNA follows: TGTGCCAGCAGTGACTCTTTCGGACTAGCGACAGCGAACACCGGGGAGCTGTTTTTT.

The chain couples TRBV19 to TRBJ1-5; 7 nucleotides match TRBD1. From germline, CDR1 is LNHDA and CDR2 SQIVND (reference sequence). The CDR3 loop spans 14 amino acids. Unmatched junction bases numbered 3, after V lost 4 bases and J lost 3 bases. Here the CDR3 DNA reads TGTGCCAGTAGTAAGGGACAGTTCAATCAGCCCCAGCATTTT. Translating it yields CASSKGQFNQPQHF.

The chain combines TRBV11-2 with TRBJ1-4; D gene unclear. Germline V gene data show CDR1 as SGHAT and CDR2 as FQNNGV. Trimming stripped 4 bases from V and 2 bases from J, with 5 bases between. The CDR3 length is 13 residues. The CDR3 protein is CASSSTTNEKLFF. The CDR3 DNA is TGTGCCAGCAGCTCGACCACTAATGAAAAACTGTTTTTT. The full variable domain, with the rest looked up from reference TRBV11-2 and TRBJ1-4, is EAGVAQSPRYKIIEKRQSVAFWCNPISGHATLYWYQQILGQGPKLLIQFQNNGVVDDSQLPKDRFSAERLKGVDSTLKIQPAKLEDSAVYLCASSSTTNEKLFFGSGTQLSVL.

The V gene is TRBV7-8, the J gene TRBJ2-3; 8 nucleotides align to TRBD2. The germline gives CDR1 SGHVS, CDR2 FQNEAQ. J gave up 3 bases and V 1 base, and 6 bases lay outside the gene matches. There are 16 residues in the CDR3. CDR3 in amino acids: CASSLVAGLGTDTQYF. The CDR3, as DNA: TGTGCCAGCAGCTTAGTCGCGGGACTAGGGACAGATACGCAGTATTTT.

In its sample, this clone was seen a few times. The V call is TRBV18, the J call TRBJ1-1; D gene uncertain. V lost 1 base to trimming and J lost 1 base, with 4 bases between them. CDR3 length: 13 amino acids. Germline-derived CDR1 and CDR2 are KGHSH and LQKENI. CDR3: CASSPLGNTEAFF. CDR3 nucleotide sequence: TGTGCCAGCTCACCACTCGGGAACACTGAAGCTTTCTTT.

CDR3 sequence (DNA): TGTGCCAGCAGTCGGCCAACCTGGGGGAATGAGCAGTTCTTC. The encoded protein is CASSRPTWGNEQFF. The chain is built from TRBV28 and TRBJ2-1; D may be TRBD1 or TRBD2 (5 bases each). The CDR3 loop spans 14 amino acids. V lost 5 bases, J lost 7 bases, and 15 bases lay in between. Germline loops: CDR1 MDHEN, CDR2 SYDVKM.

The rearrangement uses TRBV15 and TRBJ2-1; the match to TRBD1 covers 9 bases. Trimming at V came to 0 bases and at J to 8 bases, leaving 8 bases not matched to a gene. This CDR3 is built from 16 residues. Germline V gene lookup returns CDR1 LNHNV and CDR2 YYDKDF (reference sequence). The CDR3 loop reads CATSRDRGQGSDEQFF. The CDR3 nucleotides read TGTGCCACCAGCAGAGACCGTGGACAGGGGTCGGATGAGCAGTTCTTC.

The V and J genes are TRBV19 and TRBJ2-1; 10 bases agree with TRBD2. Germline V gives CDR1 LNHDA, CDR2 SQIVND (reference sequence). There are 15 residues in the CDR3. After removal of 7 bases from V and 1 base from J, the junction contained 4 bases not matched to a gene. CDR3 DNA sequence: TGTGCCAGTAAAGGAGCGGGAGGGTCCTACAATGAGCAGTTCTTC. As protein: CASKGAGGSYNEQFF.